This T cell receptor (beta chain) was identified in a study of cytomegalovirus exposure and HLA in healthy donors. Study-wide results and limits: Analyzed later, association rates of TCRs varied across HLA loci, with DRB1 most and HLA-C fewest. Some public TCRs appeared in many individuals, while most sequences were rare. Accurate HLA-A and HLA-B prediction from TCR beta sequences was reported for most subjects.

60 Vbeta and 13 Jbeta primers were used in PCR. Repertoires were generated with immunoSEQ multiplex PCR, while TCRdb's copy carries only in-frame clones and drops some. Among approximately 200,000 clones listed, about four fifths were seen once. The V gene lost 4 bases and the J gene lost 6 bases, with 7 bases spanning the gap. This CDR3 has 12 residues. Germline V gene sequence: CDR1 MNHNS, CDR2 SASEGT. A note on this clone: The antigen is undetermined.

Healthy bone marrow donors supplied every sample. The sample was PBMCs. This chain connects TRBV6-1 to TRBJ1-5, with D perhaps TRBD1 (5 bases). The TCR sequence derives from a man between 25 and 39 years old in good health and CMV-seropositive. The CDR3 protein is CASSAGFQPQHF. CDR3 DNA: TGTGCCAGCAGTGCAGGGTTTCAGCCCCAGCATTTT.